This T cell receptor beta chain was captured in a study of T-cell reconstitution after alpha-beta-depleted transplantation in children. CDR3 length: 10 amino acids. Germline V CDR1 and CDR2: WSHSY, SAAADI. Trimming stripped 8 bases from V and 4 bases from J, with 6 bases between. Construction of the TCRbeta library involved unique molecular identifiers. TCRdb used MiXCR to reprocess the PCR reads, holding one entry per CDR3 protein. The table has some 350,000 distinct CDR3 sequences, around 10% seen once. The source of this sequence is a human donor who donated a stem cell graft to a child with acute lymphoblastic leukemia. The input for sequencing was PBMCs from the stem cell graft donor, taken from the stem cell graft. The rearrangement uses TRBV10-2 and TRBJ2-7; no definite D call. This CDR3 is CASYGYEQYF. The CDR3 region has the DNA TGCGCCAGCTATGGTTACGAGCAGTACTTC.